The T cell receptor beta chain under discussion was sequenced for a study of T cell clusters in autoimmune cytopenias. TRB amplification used 250 ng of peripheral blood genomic DNA. Multiplex touch-down PCR amplified TRB using TRB-A and TRB-B pools in one tube. TCRdb reprocessed the multiplex PCR reads, with one entry per CDR3 protein and no DNA. The ten top clones account for about 7%, within a sample of 3,500 or so distinct CDR3 sequences. The CDR3 spans 15 residues. CDR1 is DFQATT, CDR2 SNEGSKA, per germline (reference sequence). This clonotype is labeled medium-sized based on frequency. These data were also reused for a study on T cell repertoires in aging, cancer and after chemotherapy. This second report adds: Healthy donor repertoires were recorded over several months to years and showed clear clonal overlap.

The gene calls are TRBV20-1 and TRBJ2-7; as DNA is missing, the TRBD2 call by TCRdb cannot be tested. The TCR originated in a human donor in good health. The sequencing sample was made of peripheral blood. CDR3 loop: CSALNLAGVFHEQYF.